The clone carrying this T cell receptor beta chain was detected ten times or more. What it binds is not known. These data originate in a study of T-cell reconstitution after alpha-beta-depleted transplantation in children. CDR3 size: 15 residues. The V end was cut by 3 bases, the J end by 0 bases, with 9 bases between. Germline CDR1 reads SGHTA; CDR2 reads FQGNSA. General study points: At around two months after transplant, the alpha-beta T cells were reportedly derived from several hundred expanded clones that came from non-depleted graft cells.

TCRbeta library construction was performed incorporating unique molecular identifiers. TCRdb reprocessed the PCR reads via MiXCR and lists one record per CDR3 protein. Among 480,000 or so distinct CDR3 sequences listed, approximately 10% were seen once. This sequence joins TRBV7-2 and TRBJ1-3; D is ambiguous. The sequenced sample was PBMCs, obtained before TCRalphabeta/CD19-depleted stem cell transplant. This receptor was obtained from a child aged 2 to 15 with inherited bone marrow failure, due to receive a stem cell transplant. In nucleotides, the CDR3 is TGTGCCAGCAGCTTTACACATGCCTCTGGAAACACCATATATTTT. Translation gives CASSFTHASGNTIYF. Looking up the rest from reference TRBV7-2 and TRBJ1-3 gives the full variable domain: GAGVSQSPSNKVTEKGKDVELRCDPISGHTALYWYRQSLGQGLEFLIYFQGNSAPDKSGLPSDRFSAERTGGSVSTLTIQRTQQEDSAVYLCASSFTHASGNTIYFGEGSWLTVV.